This passage covers 27 T cell receptor beta chains from one sample sequenced in a study of cytomegalovirus exposure and HLA in healthy donors. Both 60 Vbeta primers and 13 Jbeta primers went into the PCR. The protocol was immunoSEQ multiplex PCR, while the TCRdb copy is restricted to in-frame clones and leaves out a portion. This table holds under 150,000 clones, 80% to 90% found once. The source material was PBMCs. These receptors all stem from a woman in her 30s in good health and CMV-seronegative.

The V and J genes are TRBV28 and TRBJ2-1; 7 nucleotides align to TRBD2. The CDR3 has 15 residues. The germline V gene encodes CDR1 MDHEN and CDR2 SYDVKM. V lost 5 bases to trimming and J lost 6 bases; unmatched junction nucleotides: 10. CDR3 DNA sequence: TGTGCCAGCAGTGCCGGGACTACGTCTCTCAATGAGCAGTTCTTC. Its protein is CASSAGTTSLNEQFF. Supplemented by reference TRBV28 and TRBJ2-1, the full variable domain reads DVKVTQSSRYLVKRTGEKVFLECVQDMDHENMFWYRQDPGLGLRLIYFSYDVKMKEKGDIPEGYSVSREKKERFSLILESASTNQTSMYLCASSAGTTSLNEQFFGPGTRLTVL.

The chain links TRBV10-3 to TRBJ1-1; 10 bases are a match to TRBD1. From germline, CDR1 is ENHRY and CDR2 SYGVKD. V shed 6 bases and J 6 bases; nucleotides not matched to a gene: 1. CDR3 length: 12 residues. Here the CDR3 reads CAISGTGAEAFF. The CDR3 region has the DNA TGTGCCATCAGCGGGACAGGGGCTGAAGCTTTCTTT.

In its sample, this clone was seen once. The chain recombines TRBV5-5 with TRBJ2-6; D may be TRBD1 (6 bases). The CDR3 consists of 16 residues. V was cut by 4 bases and J by 2 bases, with 13 bases left in between. CDR1 SGHKS and CDR2 YYEKEE come from the germline V gene (reference sequence). The CDR3, as DNA: TGTGCCAGCAGCCCACAGGGTATCCCTGGGGCCAACGTCCTGACTTTC. Encoded protein: CASSPQGIPGANVLTF.

The rearrangement links TRBV20-1 to TRBJ2-7, with D maybe TRBD2 (5 bases). Germline V gene sequence: CDR1 DFQATT, CDR2 SNEGSKA (reference sequence). The V gene lost 8 bases and the J gene lost 8 bases, with 13 bases spanning the gap. This CDR3 spans 10 amino acids. The CDR3 DNA sequence: TGCAGTCGGACTGTTCCAAAGCAGTACTTC. It specifies CSRTVPKQYF.

This clone was observed once. The chain links TRBV18 to TRBJ2-5, with 9 bases matching TRBD1. This CDR3 region has 15 residues. The V segment lost 3 bases and the J segment 1 base; nucleotides outside the gene matches: 3. Germline CDR1 is KGHSH and CDR2 is LQKENI. CDR3 DNA: TGTGCCAGCTCACCCGGGACAGGGCTCCAAGAGACCCAGTACTTC. It translates to CASSPGTGLQETQYF. Complete variable domain (other parts from reference TRBV18 and TRBJ2-5): NAGVMQNPRHLVRRRGQEARLRCSPMKGHSHVYWYRQLPEEGLKFMVYLQKENIIDESGMPKERFSAEFPKEGPSILRIQQVVRGDSAAYFCASSPGTGLQETQYFGPGTRLLVL.

The V and J genes are TRBV5-1 and TRBJ1-1; TRBD1 matches at 9 bases. From germline, CDR1 is SGHRS and CDR2 YFSETQ. This CDR3 region has 17 residues. V lost 3 bases to trimming and J lost 0 bases; unmatched junction nucleotides: 9. The CDR3: CASSSHPWDRVNTEAFF. CDR3 DNA sequence: TGCGCCAGCAGCTCCCACCCCTGGGACAGGGTGAACACTGAAGCTTTCTTT.

As to this clone: The DNA is left out, because the CDR3 cannot be placed on it with certainty; the CDR3 is given as TCRdb lists it. The chain links TRBV28 to TRBJ1-2; the table calls TRBD1, which could not be checked here. Germline V gene sequence: CDR1 MDHEN, CDR2 SYDVKM. The CDR3 is 15 amino acids long, termini counted. The CDR3 sequence is CASSWGQGTHGSLLF.

This rearrangement joins TRBV7-6 to TRBJ1-1; no reliable D call. The V end lost 3 bases, the J end lost 0 bases, and 8 bases lay between the germline ends. This CDR3 has 14 residues. CDR1 and CDR2 (germline): SGHVS, FNYEAQ. CDR3 sequence reads: CASSFSAVNTEAFF. For the CDR3, the DNA is TGTGCCAGCAGCTTTTCAGCGGTGAACACTGAAGCTTTCTTT.

V gene TRBV19 combines with J gene TRBJ2-7; 9 bases agree with TRBD1. Germline CDR1 LNHDA, CDR2 SQIVND (reference sequence). V shed 5 bases and J 4 bases; nucleotides not matched to a gene: 6. This CDR3 region has 14 residues. CDR3 region: CASSAPGQGYEQYF. In DNA, the CDR3 is TGTGCCAGTAGTGCCCCGGGACAGGGTTACGAGCAGTACTTC. Full variable domain (outside the CDR3, taken from reference TRBV19 and TRBJ2-7): DGGITQSPKYLFRKEGQNVTLSCEQNLNHDAMYWYRQDPGQGLRLIYYSQIVNDFQKGDIAEGYSVSREKKESFPLTVTSAQKNPTAFYLCASSAPGQGYEQYFGPGTRLTVT.

The V call is TRBV4-3, the J call TRBJ2-1; D perhaps matches TRBD1 (6 bases). CDR1 and CDR2 (germline): LGHNA, YSLEER. The CDR3 extends over 13 amino acids. V lost 1 base and J 15 bases, leaving 16 bases between the germline ends. The CDR3 reads CASSQALTGSPFF. CDR3 nucleotide sequence: TGCGCCAGCAGCCAAGCCTTAACAGGGAGCCCGTTCTTC.

This clone was observed a single time. The chain carries TRBV14 and TRBJ2-1; 7 bases agree with TRBD2. The CDR3 is 15 residues long. The V gene's germline CDR1 is SGHDN and CDR2 FVKESK. Trimming took 6 bases from V and 5 from J; bases not matched to a gene: 10. The CDR3 DNA is TGTGCCAGCAGGGGGGGGTACTATAACGACAATGAGCAGTTCTTC. As protein: CASRGGYYNDNEQFF.

The rearrangement links TRBV28 to TRBJ1-6, with TRBD1 matching over 10 bases. Per the germline V gene, CDR1 is MDHEN and CDR2 is SYDVKM. V dropped 6 bases and J dropped 8; count of bases not matched to a gene: 13. This CDR3 has 17 residues. CDR3 protein: CASSLPPAGTGDSPLHF. CDR3 bases: TGTGCCAGCAGCTTACCCCCGGCGGGGACAGGGGATTCACCCCTCCACTTT. Using reference TRBV28 and TRBJ1-6 for the parts outside the CDR3, the full variable domain is DVKVTQSSRYLVKRTGEKVFLECVQDMDHENMFWYRQDPGLGLRLIYFSYDVKMKEKGDIPEGYSVSREKKERFSLILESASTNQTSMYLCASSLPPAGTGDSPLHFGNGTRLTVT.

The CDR3 loop reads CASSLPRTGIYGYTF. The DNA for the CDR3 is TGTGCCAGCAGCCTTCCTCGGACAGGGATCTATGGCTACACCTTC. The rearrangement uses TRBV28 and TRBJ1-2, with 8 bases identical to TRBD1. Germline values: CDR1 MDHEN, CDR2 SYDVKM. The CDR3 contains 15 residues. V was pared by 6 bases and J by 4 bases, with 10 bases of the junction left unmatched.

This clone was counted a single time. V usage is TRBV6-5 and J usage is TRBJ2-3; D is unclear. The CDR3 has 13 residues. CDR1 is MNHEY and CDR2 is SVGAGI in the germline V gene. Trimming cost V 7 bases and J 1 base, with 9 bases left between them. The DNA of the CDR3 is TGTGCCAGCACTTCGGTTGGCACAGATACGCAGTATTTT. It specifies CASTSVGTDTQYF.

The V and J genes are TRBV5-1 and TRBJ2-7; 8 bases map to TRBD1. J was trimmed by 7 bases and V by 4 bases; bases with no gene match: 16. Germline V CDR1 and CDR2: SGHRS, YFSETQ. This CDR3 has 16 amino acids. The DNA of the CDR3 is TGCGCCAGCAGCCCAACCCGGGACAGGTCAGTCAGGGAGCAGTACTTC. This gives the protein CASSPTRDRSVREQYF.

The chain employs TRBV6-6 and TRBJ1-5; tentative D call: TRBD1 (5 bases). The germline V gene encodes CDR1 MNHNY and CDR2 SVGAGI (reference sequence). The CDR3 totals 16 residues. The V gene lost 6 bases and the J gene lost 3 bases, with 18 bases spanning the gap. CDR3 sequence: CASSLDRNSYNQPQHF. The DNA of the CDR3 is TGTGCCAGCAGCCTAGACAGAAACTCCTACAATCAGCCCCAGCATTTT.

The CDR3 sequence: CASRGQGALGYTF. CDR3 bases: TGTGCCAGCAGAGGACAGGGGGCTCTTGGCTACACCTTC. The chain has TRBV7-9 and TRBJ1-2, with 11 bases identical to TRBD1. Germline V lookup: CDR1 SEHNR, CDR2 FQNEAQ (reference sequence). The junction had 4 bases not matched to a gene; V was cut back by 6 bases and J by 7 bases. This CDR3 contains 13 residues.

The chain couples TRBV5-1 to TRBJ2-7; a possible D gene is TRBD1 (6 bases). The germline V gene encodes CDR1 SGHRS and CDR2 YFSETQ. Trimming cost V 3 bases and J 6 bases, with 13 bases left between them. This CDR3 has 13 residues. The CDR3 protein is CASSSNRAGEQYF. The CDR3 region has the DNA TGCGCCAGCAGCTCAAACAGGGCGGGCGAGCAGTACTTC.

The chain carries TRBV18 and TRBJ1-1, with D possibly matching TRBD1 (6 bases). The V and J ends lost 6 bases and 4 bases respectively, with 21 bases between them. The CDR3 loop spans 16 amino acids. The germline CDR1 and CDR2 sequences are KGHSH and LQKENI. The CDR3 DNA reads TGTGCCAGCTCCTTGGGGGCCGATAGGGGTAGCACTGAAGCTTTCTTT. This codes for CASSLGADRGSTEAFF.

V gene TRBV6-1 combines with J gene TRBJ1-1, with D uncertain. This CDR3 is built from 12 residues. Germline lookup yields CDR1 MNHNS and CDR2 SASEGT. Trimming took 2 bases from V and 9 from J, leaving 10 bases between them. CDR3 bases: TGTGCCAGCAGTGAATCCAACTTGAAAGCTTTCTTT. It is translated as CASSESNLKAFF.

The chain has TRBV18 and TRBJ1-1; 8 bases match TRBD1. Per germline, CDR1 KGHSH and CDR2 LQKENI. The V and J ends lost 4 bases and 6 bases, in that order; junction bases with no gene match: 10. The CDR3 consists of 15 residues. The CDR3 is CASSRSLDRDAEAFF. In DNA form, the CDR3 reads TGTGCCAGCTCACGAAGCTTGGACAGGGATGCTGAAGCTTTCTTT.

Concerning this clone: The junction departs from germline at one end; a sequencing error may be responsible. The J gene is TRBJ1-1, the V gene TRBV7-9; a possible D gene is TRBD1 (6 bases). CDR1 and CDR2 from the germline V gene are SEHNR and FQNEAQ (reference sequence). This CDR3 contains 14 residues. CDR3 amino acids: CSSSRLQGDTEAFF. The CDR3 DNA is TGTTCCAGCAGCCGGCTACAGGGTGACACTGAAGCTTTCTTT.

V gene TRBV11-3 combines with J gene TRBJ2-1; 13 nucleotides agree with TRBD2. CDR1 SGHNT and CDR2 YENEEA come from the germline V gene. The CDR3 runs 16 residues. After removal of 1 base from V and 8 bases from J, the junction contained 5 bases not matched to a gene. CDR3 bases: TGTGCCAGCAGCTTAGGCGGACTAGCGGGAGACCATGAGCAGTTCTTC. It translates to CASSLGGLAGDHEQFF.

V is TRBV10-3 and J is TRBJ2-7; 9 bases map to TRBD1. J was trimmed by 2 bases and V by 8 bases; bases with no gene match: 7. Per the germline V gene, CDR1 is ENHRY and CDR2 is SYGVKD. CDR3 length: 14 amino acids. The CDR3 loop reads CAISPGTGTYEQYF. The CDR3 bases are TGTGCCATCTCTCCCGGGACAGGGACCTACGAGCAGTACTTC.

V is TRBV28 and J is TRBJ2-7; TRBD2 aligns across 10 bases. V trimming: 2 bases; J trimming: 7 bases; junction bases outside the gene matches: 11. In germline, CDR1 is MDHEN, CDR2 SYDVKM. This CDR3 is 16 amino acids long. CDR3 protein: CASSLKVAGGLREQYF. The CDR3 DNA sequence: TGTGCCAGCAGTTTAAAGGTAGCGGGAGGATTACGGGAGCAGTACTTC.

This clone showed up just a few times. Here the CDR3 omits its conserved ending phenylalanine or tryptophan, so a read error is the likely source. No DNA is shown, since the ends of the CDR3 on it are uncertain; the CDR3 is the one TCRdb lists. This chain joins TRBV21-1 and TRBJ1-3. TRBV21-1 is labeled a pseudogene. The CDR3 extends over 11 residues, inclusive of both ends. CDR3 protein: CASSKIGGVSP.

CDR3 sequence (DNA): TGTGCCAGCCCAGGGGTTTGGTCAGATACGCAGTATTTT. This encodes CASPGVWSDTQYF. V gene TRBV7-9 combines with J gene TRBJ2-3, with D perhaps TRBD1 (6 bases). Trimming took off 8 bases at V and 4 bases at J, with 13 bases between the two ends. This CDR3 has 13 residues. CDR1 and CDR2 from the germline V gene are SEHNR and FQNEAQ (reference sequence).